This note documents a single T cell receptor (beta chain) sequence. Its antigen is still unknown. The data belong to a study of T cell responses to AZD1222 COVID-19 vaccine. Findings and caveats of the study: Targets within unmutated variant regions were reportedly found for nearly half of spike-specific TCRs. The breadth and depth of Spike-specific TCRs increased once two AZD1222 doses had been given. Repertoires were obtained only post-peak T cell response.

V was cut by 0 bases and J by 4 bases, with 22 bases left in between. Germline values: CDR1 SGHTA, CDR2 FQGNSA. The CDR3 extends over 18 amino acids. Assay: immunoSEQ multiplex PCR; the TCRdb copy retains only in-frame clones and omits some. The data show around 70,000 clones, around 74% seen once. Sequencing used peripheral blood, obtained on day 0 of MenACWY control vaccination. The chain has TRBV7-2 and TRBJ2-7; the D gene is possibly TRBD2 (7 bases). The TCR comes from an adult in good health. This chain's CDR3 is CASSLATNRGAQVYEQYF. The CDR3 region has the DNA TGTGCCAGCAGCTTAGCAACGAATCGGGGGGCCCAGGTATACGAGCAGTACTTC. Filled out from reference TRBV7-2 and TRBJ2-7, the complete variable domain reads GAGVSQSPSNKVTEKGKDVELRCDPISGHTALYWYRQSLGQGLEFLIYFQGNSAPDKSGLPSDRFSAERTGGSVSTLTIQRTQQEDSAVYLCASSLATNRGAQVYEQYFGPGTRLTVT.